This T cell receptor beta chain originates from a study of T-cell memory formation after mild COVID-19. Looking at the study overall: In these data, TCR clusters were largely donor specific. Study-wide findings and caveats: CD8+ contracting clones occupied EMRA, while CD4+ ones occupied mainly CM and EM.

TCRdb reprocessed the 5' RACE reads via MiXCR and lists one record per CDR3 protein. The table has some 440,000 distinct CDR3 sequences, 20% to 25% seen once. This clonotype was found a few times. Its specificity is unknown. Germline lookup yields CDR1 MNHNY and CDR2 SVGAGI (reference sequence). The CDR3 extends over 15 amino acids. Trimming stripped 6 bases from V and 4 bases from J, with 18 bases between. This chain joins TRBV6-6 and TRBJ1-2; tentative D call: TRBD1 (5 bases). Specimen: PBMCs or a T cell subset sorted from them (not recorded which). This TCR was recovered from an adult woman who had mild COVID-19 (a few samples of this study predate the infection). Cell type and time point are not known. The CDR3 loop reads CASSPSGALGYGYTF. The CDR3 DNA sequence: TGTGCCAGCAGCCCAAGCGGGGCGCTTGGCTATGGCTACACCTTC.